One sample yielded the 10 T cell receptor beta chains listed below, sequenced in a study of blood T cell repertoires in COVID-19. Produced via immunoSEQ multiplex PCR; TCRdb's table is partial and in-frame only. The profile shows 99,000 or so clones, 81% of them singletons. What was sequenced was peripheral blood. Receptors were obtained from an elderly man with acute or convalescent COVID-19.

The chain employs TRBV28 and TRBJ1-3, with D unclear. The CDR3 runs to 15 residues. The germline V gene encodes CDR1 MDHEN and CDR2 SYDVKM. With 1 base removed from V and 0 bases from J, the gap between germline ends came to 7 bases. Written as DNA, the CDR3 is TGTGCCAGCAGTTTATCCGCAGGCTCTGGAAACACCATATATTTT. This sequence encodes CASSLSAGSGNTIYF.

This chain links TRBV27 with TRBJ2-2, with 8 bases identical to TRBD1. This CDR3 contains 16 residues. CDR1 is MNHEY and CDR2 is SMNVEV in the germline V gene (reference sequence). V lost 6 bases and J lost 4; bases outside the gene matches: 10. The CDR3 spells CASSKDRVLGTGELFF. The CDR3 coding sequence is TGTGCCAGCAGCAAGGACAGGGTTCTCGGCACCGGGGAGCTGTTTTTT.

The CDR3 DNA is TGTGCCAGCACCGAGGGAGGATTCCGGTACTTC. Its translation: CASTEGGFRYF. The V call is TRBV2, the J call TRBJ2-7; tentatively, D is TRBD2 (6 bases). Germline V gene data show CDR1 as SNHLY and CDR2 as FYNNEI. The CDR3 totals 11 residues. Deletions cut 7 bases from V and 12 bases from J, with 16 bases between.

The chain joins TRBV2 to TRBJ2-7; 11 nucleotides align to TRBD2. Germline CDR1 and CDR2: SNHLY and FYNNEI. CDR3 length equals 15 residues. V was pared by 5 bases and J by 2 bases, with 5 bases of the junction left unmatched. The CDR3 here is CASSRLAGSAYEQYF. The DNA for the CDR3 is TGTGCCAGCAGTCGACTAGCGGGAAGTGCCTACGAGCAGTACTTC.

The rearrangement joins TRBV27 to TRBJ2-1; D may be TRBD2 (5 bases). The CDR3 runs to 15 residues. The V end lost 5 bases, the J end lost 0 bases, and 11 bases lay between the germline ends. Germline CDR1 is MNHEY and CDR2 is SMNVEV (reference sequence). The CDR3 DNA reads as TGTGCCAGCAGTCCGAGCGGCTTCTCCTACAATGAGCAGTTCTTC. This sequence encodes CASSPSGFSYNEQFF.

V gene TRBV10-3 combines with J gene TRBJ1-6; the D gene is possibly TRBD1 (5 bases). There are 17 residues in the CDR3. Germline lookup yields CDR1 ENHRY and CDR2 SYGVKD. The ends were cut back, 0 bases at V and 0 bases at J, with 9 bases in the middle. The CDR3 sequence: CAISESTAGSYNSPLHF. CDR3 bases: TGTGCCATCAGTGAGTCGACAGCAGGCTCCTATAATTCACCCCTCCACTTT.

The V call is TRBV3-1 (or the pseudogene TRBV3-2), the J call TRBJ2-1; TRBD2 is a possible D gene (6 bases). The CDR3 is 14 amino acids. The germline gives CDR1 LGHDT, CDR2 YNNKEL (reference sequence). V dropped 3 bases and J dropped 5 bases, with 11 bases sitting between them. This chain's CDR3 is CASSQHGLNNEQFF. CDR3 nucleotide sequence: TGTGCCAGCAGCCAGCATGGACTAAACAATGAGCAGTTCTTC.

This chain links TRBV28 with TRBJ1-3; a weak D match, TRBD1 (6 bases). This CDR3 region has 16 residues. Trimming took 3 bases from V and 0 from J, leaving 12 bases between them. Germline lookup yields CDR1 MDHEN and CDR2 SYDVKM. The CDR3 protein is CASSFTGLSSGNTIYF. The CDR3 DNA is TGTGCCAGCAGTTTCACAGGGCTCAGCTCTGGAAACACCATATATTTT.

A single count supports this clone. CDR3 sequence: CASSLGPGGKGYTF. CDR3 sequence (DNA): TGCGCCAGCAGCTTGGGGCCAGGGGGCAAGGGCTACACCTTC. This sequence joins TRBV5-1 and TRBJ1-2; 8 nucleotides line up with TRBD1. CDR3 length: 14 residues. Germline-derived CDR1 and CDR2 are SGHRS and YFSETQ. The V segment lost 0 bases and the J segment 8 bases; nucleotides outside the gene matches: 6.

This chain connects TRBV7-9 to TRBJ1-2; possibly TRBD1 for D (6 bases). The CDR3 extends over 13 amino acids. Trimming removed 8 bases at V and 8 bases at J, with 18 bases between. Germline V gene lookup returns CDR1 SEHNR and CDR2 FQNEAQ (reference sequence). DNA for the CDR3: TGTGCCAGCGGGACATCTCCCCTTGTCGGCTACACCTTC. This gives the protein CASGTSPLVGYTF.